A selection of T cell receptor beta chains follows, all from one sample in a study of OX40 agonist ivuxolimab in advanced cancers. Libraries were prepared by immunoSEQ multiplex PCR; TCRdb keeps only in-frame clonotypes and omits some of them. The data show roughly 69,000 clones, over 70% seen once. The sequences come from CD4+ or CD8+ T cells sorted from blood, collected in a trial of the OX40 agonist ivuxolimab. These receptors were obtained from an adult with an advanced solid tumor such as melanoma, head and neck, liver or kidney cancer. Each CDR3 is given with its conserved first and last residue. A D gene is named only where the DNA matches it firmly. Some rows have no size entry. The others give once, few or many, or a class for an expanded clone.

CDR3,DNA,J,size,D,V
CAWSVPHGNPSNQPQHF,TGTGCCTGGAGTGTACCCCACGGGAATCCTAGCAATCAGCCCCAGCATTTT,TRBJ1-5,NA,NA,TRBV30
CASSSQGRENTEAFF,TGTGCCAGCAGTTCCCAGGGACGGGAGAACACTGAAGCTTTCTTT,TRBJ1-1,NA,NA,TRBV6-5
CASTRTYATYNEQFF,TGTGCCAGCACCAGAACGTACGCGACATACAATGAGCAGTTCTTC,TRBJ2-1,NA,NA,TRBV6-5
CASSVDLGTDTQYF,TGCGCCAGCAGCGTGGACCTGGGCACAGATACGCAGTATTTT,TRBJ2-3,NA,NA,TRBV5-1
CASSKGCLDSPKSYEQYF,TGTGCCAGCAGCAAAGGTTGTTTGGACAGTCCGAAATCCTACGAGCAGTACTTC,TRBJ2-7,NA,NA,TRBV21-1
CASSQDSGGDEQYF,TGCGCCAGCAGCCAAGATTCGGGCGGGGACGAGCAGTACTTC,TRBJ2-7,NA,NA,TRBV4-3
CASSPRQGNNYGYTF,TGTGCCAGTAGTCCCCGACAGGGGAACAACTATGGCTACACCTTC,TRBJ1-2,NA,TRBD1,TRBV19
CASSGRDRPRGGLTEAFF,TGTGCCAGCAGTGGTAGGGACAGACCGAGGGGAGGATTAACTGAAGCTTTCTTT,TRBJ1-1,few,TRBD1,TRBV2
CASSLTALSDEQYF,TGTGCCAGCAGTTTAACAGCCTTGAGCGACGAGCAGTACTTC,TRBJ2-7,few,NA,TRBV27
CASSLRSPREAFF,TGTGCCAGCAGTTTACGCTCCCCCCGCGAAGCTTTCTTT,TRBJ1-1,NA,NA,TRBV27
CASSLAPGWGEQYF,TGTGCCAGCAGCTTAGCCCCGGGGTGGGGCGAGCAGTACTTC,TRBJ2-7,once,NA,TRBV7-9
CASSTQTGETQYF,TGTGCCAGTAGTACCCAGACAGGGGAGACCCAGTACTTC,TRBJ2-5,NA,TRBD1,TRBV19
CASSFGLAGGRSNEQFF,TGCGCCAGCAGCTTCGGGCTAGCGGGAGGTCGTTCAAATGAGCAGTTCTTC,TRBJ2-1,NA,TRBD2,TRBV5-1
CASSIDLGVGGYEQYF,TGTGCCAGTAGTATAGACCTGGGGGTCGGAGGCTACGAGCAGTACTTC,TRBJ2-7,NA,NA,TRBV19
CASSQGTPAYEQYF,TGTGCCAGCAGTCAGGGGACTCCAGCCTACGAGCAGTACTTC,TRBJ2-7,NA,NA,TRBV6-5
CASSDTGYNEQFF,TGCGCCAGCAGTGATACGGGATACAATGAGCAGTTCTTC,TRBJ2-1,NA,NA,TRBV10-1
CASSPSGQGLYEQYF,TGTGCCAGCAGCCCGTCGGGACAGGGGCTTTACGAGCAGTACTTC,TRBJ2-7,NA,TRBD1,TRBV7-2